Listed below are T cell receptor beta chains from one sample, sequenced in a study of T cells expressing NK-cell markers. TCRdb reprocessed the 5' RACE reads and reports one entry per CDR3 protein, with no DNA. The sample includes 300,000 to 500,000 distinct CDR3 sequences. The sequencing sample was made of blood T cells: a sorted CD56 or NKG2C T cell subset, CD4+ or CD8+ T cells, or bulk PBMC T cells (not recorded which). The receptors were gathered from a woman between 45 and 65 years old in good health. The CDR3 runs from the conserved cysteine through the conserved F or W.

CDR3 protein: CASEGAGKSYNEQFF; V gene: TRBV6-2/TRBV6-3; J gene: TRBJ2-1
CDR3 protein: CASSEMAESSYNEQFF; V gene: TRBV6-1; J gene: TRBJ2-1
CDR3 protein: CASSARPYNEQFF; V gene: TRBV28; J gene: TRBJ2-1
CDR3 protein: CASSPRGENIQYF; V gene: TRBV2; J gene: TRBJ2-4
CDR3 protein: CAGRDRGRADTQYF; V gene: TRBV28; J gene: TRBJ2-3
CDR3 protein: CSARMAGGPGRYEQYF; V gene: TRBV20-1; J gene: TRBJ2-7
CDR3 protein: CATSDSGRNEQFF; V gene: TRBV24-1; J gene: TRBJ2-1
CDR3 protein: CASSFQPTSGENNEQFF; V gene: TRBV11-2; J gene: TRBJ2-1
CDR3 protein: CASSLVSYEQFF; V gene: TRBV12-3/TRBV12-4; J gene: TRBJ2-1
CDR3 protein: CASSGSGRARTDTQYF; V gene: TRBV7-8; J gene: TRBJ2-3
CDR3 protein: CASREGGTASNGYTF; V gene: TRBV27; J gene: TRBJ1-2
CDR3 protein: CSATNPGTSGRGQYF; V gene: TRBV20-1; J gene: TRBJ2-4
CDR3 protein: CASSLHLSGLAIDEQYF; V gene: TRBV12-3/TRBV12-4; J gene: TRBJ2-7
CDR3 protein: CASSGTSPRDEQFF; V gene: TRBV12-3/TRBV12-4; J gene: TRBJ2-1
CDR3 protein: CASQLTTSGEEYF; V gene: TRBV6-1; J gene: TRBJ2-3
CDR3 protein: CSAGQGRDTQYF; V gene: TRBV20-1; J gene: TRBJ2-3
CDR3 protein: CASSLQSEQFF; V gene: TRBV12-3/TRBV12-4; J gene: TRBJ2-1
CDR3 protein: CASSQDELAGGDTQYF; V gene: TRBV3-1; J gene: TRBJ2-3
CDR3 protein: CASSRDPSETQYF; V gene: TRBV7-3; J gene: TRBJ2-3
CDR3 protein: CASMGQMDYGYTF; V gene: TRBV12-3/TRBV12-4; J gene: TRBJ1-2
CDR3 protein: CASSLSGVHSGNTIYF; V gene: TRBV5-1; J gene: TRBJ1-3
CDR3 protein: CASSPGTPATQYF; V gene: TRBV4-2; J gene: TRBJ2-3
CDR3 protein: CASSLMGRVDSGNTIYF; V gene: TRBV7-6; J gene: TRBJ1-3
CDR3 protein: CASSLEGPGTQYF; V gene: TRBV5-1; J gene: TRBJ2-5
CDR3 protein: CASSGGSGPTDTQYF; V gene: TRBV6-4; J gene: TRBJ2-3
CDR3 protein: CASSLAAGGRTDTQYF; V gene: TRBV7-8; J gene: TRBJ2-3
CDR3 protein: CASSELTDLHNEQFF; V gene: TRBV25-1; J gene: TRBJ2-1
CDR3 protein: CASSSPLGTHNEQFF; V gene: TRBV7-8; J gene: TRBJ2-1
CDR3 protein: CATSDSNSFNEQFF; V gene: TRBV24-1; J gene: TRBJ2-1
CDR3 protein: CASRPGGFTGELFF; V gene: TRBV5-1; J gene: TRBJ2-2
CDR3 protein: CATSRDLWEGYGYTF; V gene: TRBV15; J gene: TRBJ1-2
CDR3 protein: CASSRIPGQGTDWESNQPQHF; V gene: TRBV6-6; J gene: TRBJ1-5
CDR3 protein: CASSQAGSYEQYF; V gene: TRBV18; J gene: TRBJ2-7